The entry that follows covers one T cell receptor (beta chain) sequence. The entry originates in a study of blood T cell repertoires in COVID-19. The germline V gene encodes CDR1 DFQATT and CDR2 SNEGSKA (reference sequence). The V gene lost 6 bases and the J gene lost 10 bases, with 15 bases spanning the gap. This CDR3 contains 11 residues. TCRdb's table, derived via immunoSEQ multiplex PCR, lists solely in-frame clones and lacks some. The table shows roughly 120,000 clones, with 60% to 85% occurring only once. The sample consisted of peripheral blood. This clonotype was sampled from a human donor with acute or convalescent COVID-19. The donor label of this sample is uncertain. The gene calls are TRBV20-1 and TRBJ1-1, with TRBD1 as a possible D gene (6 bases). CDR3 in DNA: TGCAGTGCGGTTCAGGACAGTGTAGCTTTCTTT. Its protein is CSAVQDSVAFF.